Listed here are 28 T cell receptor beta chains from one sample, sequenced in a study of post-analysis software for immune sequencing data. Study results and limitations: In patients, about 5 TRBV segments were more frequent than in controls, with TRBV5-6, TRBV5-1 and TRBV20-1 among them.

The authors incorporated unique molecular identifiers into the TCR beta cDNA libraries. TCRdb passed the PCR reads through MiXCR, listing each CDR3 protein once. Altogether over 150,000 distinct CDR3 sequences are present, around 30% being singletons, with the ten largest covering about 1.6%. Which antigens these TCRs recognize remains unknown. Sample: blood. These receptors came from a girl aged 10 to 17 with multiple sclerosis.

CDR3 DNA: TGTGCCAGCCCGGATGGGACTGAAGCTTTCTTT. Its translation is CASPDGTEAFF. This chain joins TRBV2 and TRBJ1-1; D remains unclear. The CDR3 sequence is 11 residues long. Germline values: CDR1 SNHLY, CDR2 FYNNEI. Trimming left V 8 bases short and J 5 bases short, with 9 bases between. Full variable domain (missing parts from reference TRBV2 and TRBJ1-1): EPEVTQTPSHQVTQMGQEVILRCVPISNHLYFYWYRQILGQKVEFLVSFYNNEISEKSEIFDDQFSVERPDGSNFTLKIRSTKLEDSAMYFCASPDGTEAFFGQGTRLTVV.

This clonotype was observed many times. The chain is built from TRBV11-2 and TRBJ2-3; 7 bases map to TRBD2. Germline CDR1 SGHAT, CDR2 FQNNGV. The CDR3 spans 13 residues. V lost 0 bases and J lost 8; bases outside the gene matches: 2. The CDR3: CASSLERLATQYF. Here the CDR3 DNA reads TGTGCCAGCAGCTTAGAGAGACTAGCTACGCAGTATTTT.

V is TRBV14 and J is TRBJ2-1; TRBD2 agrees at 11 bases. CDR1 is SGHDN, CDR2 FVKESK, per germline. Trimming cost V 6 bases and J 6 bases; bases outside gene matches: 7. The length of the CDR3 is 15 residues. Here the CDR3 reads CASSRELAGVNEQFF. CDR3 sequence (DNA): TGTGCCAGCAGTCGCGAACTAGCGGGAGTCAATGAGCAGTTCTTC.

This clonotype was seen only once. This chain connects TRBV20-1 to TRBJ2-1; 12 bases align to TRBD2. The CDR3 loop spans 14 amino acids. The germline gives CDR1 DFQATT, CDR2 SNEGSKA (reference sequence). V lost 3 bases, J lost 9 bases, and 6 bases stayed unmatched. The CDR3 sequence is CSASSLAGGSEQFF. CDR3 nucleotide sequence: TGCAGTGCTAGCAGCCTAGCGGGAGGGTCTGAGCAGTTCTTC.

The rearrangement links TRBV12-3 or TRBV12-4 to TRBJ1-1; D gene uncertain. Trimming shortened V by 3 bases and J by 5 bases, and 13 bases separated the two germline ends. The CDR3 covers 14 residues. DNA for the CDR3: TGTGCCAGCAGTTTGGGATATTGGGGAACTGAAGCTTTCTTT. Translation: CASSLGYWGTEAFF.

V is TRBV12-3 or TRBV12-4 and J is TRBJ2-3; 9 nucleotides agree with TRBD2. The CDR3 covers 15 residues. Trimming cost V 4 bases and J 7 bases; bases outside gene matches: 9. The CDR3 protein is CASSYRAGGWNTQYF. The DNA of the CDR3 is TGTGCCAGCAGTTATAGAGCGGGAGGTTGGAATACGCAGTATTTT.

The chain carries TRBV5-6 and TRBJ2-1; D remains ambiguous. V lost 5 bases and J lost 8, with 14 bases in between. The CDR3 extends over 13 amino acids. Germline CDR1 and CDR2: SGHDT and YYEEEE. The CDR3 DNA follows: TGTGCCAGCAGTCGGATTCCACGGGATGAGCAGTTCTTC. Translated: CASSRIPRDEQFF. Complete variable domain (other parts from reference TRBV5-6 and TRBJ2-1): DAGVTQSPTHLIKTRGQQVTLRCSPKSGHDTVSWYQQALGQGPQFIFQYYEEEERQRGNFPDRFSGHQFPNYSSELNVNALLLGDSALYLCASSRIPRDEQFFGPGTRLTVL.

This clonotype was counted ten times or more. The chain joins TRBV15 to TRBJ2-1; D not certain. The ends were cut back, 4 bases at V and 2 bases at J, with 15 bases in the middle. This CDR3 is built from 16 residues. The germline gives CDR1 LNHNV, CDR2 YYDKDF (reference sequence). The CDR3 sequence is CATSNQHSRTYNEQFF. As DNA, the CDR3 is TGTGCCACCAGCAACCAGCATAGCAGAACCTACAATGAGCAGTTCTTC.

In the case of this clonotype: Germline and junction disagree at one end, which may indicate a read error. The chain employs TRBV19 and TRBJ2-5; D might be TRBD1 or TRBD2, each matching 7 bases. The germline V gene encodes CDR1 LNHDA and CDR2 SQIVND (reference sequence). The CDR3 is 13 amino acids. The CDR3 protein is CASQGGAGETLYF. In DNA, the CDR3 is TGTGCCAGTCAAGGGGGCGCGGGGGAGACCCTGTACTTC.

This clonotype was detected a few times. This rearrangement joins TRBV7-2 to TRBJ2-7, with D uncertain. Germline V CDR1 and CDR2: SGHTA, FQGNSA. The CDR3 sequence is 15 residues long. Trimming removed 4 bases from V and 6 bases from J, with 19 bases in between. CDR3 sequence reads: CASSSDWDLFGEQYF. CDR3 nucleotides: TGTGCCAGCAGCTCCGATTGGGATTTATTCGGCGAGCAGTACTTC. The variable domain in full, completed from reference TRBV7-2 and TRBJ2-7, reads GAGVSQSPSNKVTEKGKDVELRCDPISGHTALYWYRQSLGQGLEFLIYFQGNSAPDKSGLPSDRFSAERTGGSVSTLTIQRTQQEDSAVYLCASSSDWDLFGEQYFGPGTRLTVT.

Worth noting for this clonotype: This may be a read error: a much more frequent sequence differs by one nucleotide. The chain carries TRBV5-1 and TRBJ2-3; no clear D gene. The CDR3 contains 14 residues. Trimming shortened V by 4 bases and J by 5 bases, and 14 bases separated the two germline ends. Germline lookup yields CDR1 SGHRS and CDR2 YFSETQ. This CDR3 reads CASSPGRTVDTQYF. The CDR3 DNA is TGCGCCAGCAGCCCCGGTCGGACGGTAGATACGCAGTATTTT.

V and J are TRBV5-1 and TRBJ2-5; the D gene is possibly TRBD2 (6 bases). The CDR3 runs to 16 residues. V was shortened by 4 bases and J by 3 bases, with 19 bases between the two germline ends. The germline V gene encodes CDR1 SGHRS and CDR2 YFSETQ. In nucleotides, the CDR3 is TGCGCCAGCAGCAATTCGGGACTTAAAAAAGAAGAGACCCAGTACTTC. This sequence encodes CASSNSGLKKEETQYF.

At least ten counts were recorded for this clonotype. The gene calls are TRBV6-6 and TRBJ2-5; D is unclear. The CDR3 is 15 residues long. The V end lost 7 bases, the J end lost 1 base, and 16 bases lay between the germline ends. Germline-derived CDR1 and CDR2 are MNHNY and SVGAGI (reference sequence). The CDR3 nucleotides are TGTGCCAGCACCCAACTCTGGACGGCCCAAGAGACCCAGTACTTC. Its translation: CASTQLWTAQETQYF.

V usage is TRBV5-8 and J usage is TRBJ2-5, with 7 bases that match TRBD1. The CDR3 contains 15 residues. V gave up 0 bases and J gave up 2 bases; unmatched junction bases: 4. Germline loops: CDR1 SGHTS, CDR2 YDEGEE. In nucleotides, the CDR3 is TGTGCCAGCAGCTTGGGGACAGGCGAACAAGAGACCCAGTACTTC. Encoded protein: CASSLGTGEQETQYF. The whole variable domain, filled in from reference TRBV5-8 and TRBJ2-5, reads EAGVTQSPTHLIKTRGQQATLRCSPISGHTSVYWYQQALGLGLQFLLWYDEGEERNRGNFPPRFSGRQFPNYSSELNVNALELEDSALYLCASSLGTGEQETQYFGPGTRLLVL.

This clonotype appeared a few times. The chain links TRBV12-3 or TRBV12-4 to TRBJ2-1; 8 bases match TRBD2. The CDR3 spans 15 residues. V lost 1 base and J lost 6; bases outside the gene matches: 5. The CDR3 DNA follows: TGTGCCAGCAGTTTAGGTAGCGGGATCTGCAATGAGCAGTTCTTC. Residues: CASSLGSGICNEQFF.

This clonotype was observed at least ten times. The CDR3 sequence is CASSQEGGTYEQYF. The DNA of the CDR3 is TGCGCCAGCAGCCAAGAGGGCGGGACTTACGAGCAGTACTTC. This sequence joins TRBV4-1 and TRBJ2-7; D might be TRBD2 (6 bases). The CDR3 covers 14 residues. The germline V gene has CDR1 MGHRA and CDR2 YSYEKL. Trimming pared 0 bases from V and 4 bases from J, leaving 10 bases between.

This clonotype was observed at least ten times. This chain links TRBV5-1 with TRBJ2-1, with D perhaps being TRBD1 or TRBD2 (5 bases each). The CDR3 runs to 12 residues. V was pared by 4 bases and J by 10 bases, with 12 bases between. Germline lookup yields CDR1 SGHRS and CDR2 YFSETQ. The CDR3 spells CASSELGEEQFF. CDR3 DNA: TGCGCCAGCAGCGAGCTGGGGGAGGAGCAGTTCTTC.

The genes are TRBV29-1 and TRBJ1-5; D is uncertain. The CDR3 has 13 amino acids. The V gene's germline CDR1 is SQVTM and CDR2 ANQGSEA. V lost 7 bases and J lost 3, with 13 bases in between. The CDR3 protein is CSARTDLNQPQHF. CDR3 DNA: TGCAGCGCCAGAACAGACCTCAATCAGCCCCAGCATTTT.

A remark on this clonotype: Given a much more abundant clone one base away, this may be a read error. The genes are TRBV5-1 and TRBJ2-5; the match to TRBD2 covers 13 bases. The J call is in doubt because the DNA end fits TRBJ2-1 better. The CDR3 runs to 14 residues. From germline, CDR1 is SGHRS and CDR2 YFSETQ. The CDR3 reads CACSSGTSGIEQFF. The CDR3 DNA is TGCGCCTGCAGCTCCGGGACTAGCGGGATCGAGCAGTTCTTC.

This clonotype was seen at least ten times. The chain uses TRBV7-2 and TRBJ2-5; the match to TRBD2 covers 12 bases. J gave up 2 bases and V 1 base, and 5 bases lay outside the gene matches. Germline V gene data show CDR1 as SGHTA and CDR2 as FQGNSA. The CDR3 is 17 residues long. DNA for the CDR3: TGTGCCAGCAGCTTAGTGCCGCTAGCGGGAGGGCAAGAGACCCAGTACTTC. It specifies CASSLVPLAGGQETQYF.

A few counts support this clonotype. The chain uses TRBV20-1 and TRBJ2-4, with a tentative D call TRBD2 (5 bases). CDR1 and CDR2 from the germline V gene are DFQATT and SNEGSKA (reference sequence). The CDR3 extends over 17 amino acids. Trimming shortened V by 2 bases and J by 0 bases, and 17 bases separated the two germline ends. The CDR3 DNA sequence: TGCAGTGCTAGAAGTCTCGCGGGCAATGGAGCCAAAAACATTCAGTACTTC. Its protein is CSARSLAGNGAKNIQYF.

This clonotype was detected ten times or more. CDR3 amino acids: CASSLGVVRTSLSGANVLTF. The CDR3 bases are TGTGCCAGCAGTTTAGGGGTGGTGCGGACGTCTCTATCTGGGGCCAACGTCCTGACTTTC. This rearrangement joins TRBV28 to TRBJ2-6; D is undetermined. The CDR3 is 20 amino acids. Germline V gives CDR1 MDHEN, CDR2 SYDVKM. V was cut by 2 bases and J by 1 base, with 21 bases left in between.

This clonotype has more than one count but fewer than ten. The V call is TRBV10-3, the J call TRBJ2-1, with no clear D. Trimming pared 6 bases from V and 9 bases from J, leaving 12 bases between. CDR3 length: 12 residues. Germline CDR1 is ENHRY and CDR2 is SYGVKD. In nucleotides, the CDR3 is TGTGCCATCAGCTCCCAGTCAGGTGAGCAGTTCTTC. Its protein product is CAISSQSGEQFF.

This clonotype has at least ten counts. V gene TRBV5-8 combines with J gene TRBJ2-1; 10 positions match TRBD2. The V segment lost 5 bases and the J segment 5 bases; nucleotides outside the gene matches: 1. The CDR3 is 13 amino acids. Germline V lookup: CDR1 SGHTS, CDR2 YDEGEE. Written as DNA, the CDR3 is TGTGCCAGCAGGGGACTAGCGAACAATGAGCAGTTCTTC. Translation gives CASRGLANNEQFF.

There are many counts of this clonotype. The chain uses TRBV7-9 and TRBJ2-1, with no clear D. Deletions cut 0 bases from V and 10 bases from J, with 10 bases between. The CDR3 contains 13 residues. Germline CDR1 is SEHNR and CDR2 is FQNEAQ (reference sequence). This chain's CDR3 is CASSLAVVGEQFF. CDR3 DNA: TGTGCCAGCAGCTTAGCGGTAGTGGGGGAGCAGTTCTTC.

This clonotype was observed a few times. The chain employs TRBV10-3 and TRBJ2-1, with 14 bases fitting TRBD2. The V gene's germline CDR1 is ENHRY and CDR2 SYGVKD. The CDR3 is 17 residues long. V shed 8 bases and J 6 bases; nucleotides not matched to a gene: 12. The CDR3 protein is CAIQGLAGEKVGNEQFF. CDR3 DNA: TGTGCCATCCAGGGACTAGCGGGAGAGAAAGTGGGCAATGAGCAGTTCTTC.

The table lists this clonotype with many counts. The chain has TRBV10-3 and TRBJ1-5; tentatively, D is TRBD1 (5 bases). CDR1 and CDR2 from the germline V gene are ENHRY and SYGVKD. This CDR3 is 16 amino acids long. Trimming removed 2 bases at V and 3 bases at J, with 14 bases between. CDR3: CAISERWGGNNQPQHF. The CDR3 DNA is TGTGCCATCAGTGAGAGGTGGGGGGGAAACAATCAGCCCCAGCATTTT.

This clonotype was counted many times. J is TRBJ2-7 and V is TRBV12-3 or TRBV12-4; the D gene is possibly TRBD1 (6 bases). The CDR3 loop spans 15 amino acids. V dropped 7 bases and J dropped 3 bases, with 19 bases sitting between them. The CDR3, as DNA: TGTGCCAGCACCCGGCGGGCAGGGGACAACTACGAGCAGTACTTC. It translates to CASTRRAGDNYEQYF.